This T cell receptor (beta chain) was sequenced in a study of metastatic and nonmetastatic thyroid tumors. Thyroid surgery took place with no prior treatment in any patient. In its sample, this clone was seen many times. MiXCR was used by TCRdb to re-call the PCR reads. The sample yields more than 13,000 clones, approximately 12% seen once. This CDR3 spans 11 amino acids. Trimming pared 8 bases from V and 2 bases from J, leaving 9 bases between. Germline CDR1 and CDR2: GTSNPN and SVGIG (reference sequence). The chain combines TRBV30 with TRBJ2-5; D not certain. The source is a female donor with papillary thyroid cancer or a benign thyroid nodule (not recorded which). Some clones in this sample may be carry-over from other donors' samples. The sample taken for sequencing was blood. The CDR3 DNA reads as TGTGCCGGGGTCACACAAGAGACCCAGTACTTC. Translated, it gives CAGVTQETQYF.